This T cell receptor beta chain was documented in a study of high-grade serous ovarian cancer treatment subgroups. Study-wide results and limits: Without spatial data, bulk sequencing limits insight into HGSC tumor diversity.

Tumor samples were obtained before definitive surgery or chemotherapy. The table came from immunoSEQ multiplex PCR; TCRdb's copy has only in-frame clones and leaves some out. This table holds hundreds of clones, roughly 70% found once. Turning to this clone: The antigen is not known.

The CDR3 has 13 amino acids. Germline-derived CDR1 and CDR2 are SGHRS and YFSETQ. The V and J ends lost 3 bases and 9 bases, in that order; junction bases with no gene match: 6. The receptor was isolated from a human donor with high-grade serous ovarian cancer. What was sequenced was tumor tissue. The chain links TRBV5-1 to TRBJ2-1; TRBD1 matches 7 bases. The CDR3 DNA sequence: TGCGCCAGCAGCTCTCAGACAGGGATTGAGCAGTTCTTC. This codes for CASSSQTGIEQFF.